These 7 T cell receptor beta chains share one sample of origin, sequenced in a study of blood T cell repertoires in COVID-19. Measured with immunoSEQ multiplex PCR; TCRdb has only the in-frame clones, and not every one. In the table there are around 700,000 clones, approximately 90% of which are singletons. The source material was peripheral blood. The receptors were gathered from a woman younger than 30 with acute or convalescent COVID-19.

The chain recombines TRBV7-2 with TRBJ2-3; a weak D match, TRBD1 (6 bases). V lost 5 bases and J lost 10, with 16 bases in between. This CDR3 is built from 13 residues. CDR1 SGHTA and CDR2 FQGNSA come from the germline V gene. The CDR3, as DNA: TGTGCCAGCAGCGCCCCACAGGGACCCCCGCAGTATTTT. Translation: CASSAPQGPPQYF.

V is TRBV3-1 (or the pseudogene TRBV3-2) and J is TRBJ1-6; D unresolved. The ends were cut back, 1 base at V and 3 bases at J, with 4 bases in the middle. Germline loops: CDR1 LGHDT, CDR2 YNNKEL (reference sequence). The CDR3 contains 14 residues. In nucleotides, the CDR3 is TGTGCCAGCAGCCAAGGGCACTATAATTCACCCCTCCACTTT. Its protein is CASSQGHYNSPLHF.

V gene TRBV7-8 combines with J gene TRBJ2-1; 7 nucleotides line up with TRBD1. This CDR3 spans 15 amino acids. Germline V CDR1 and CDR2: SGHVS, FQNEAQ. V was clipped by 3 bases and J by 9 bases; unmatched bases: 11. In DNA form, the CDR3 reads TGTGCCAGCAGCTTCAAAATAACAGGGGACGGTGAGCAGTTCTTC. This sequence encodes CASSFKITGDGEQFF.

V is TRBV9 and J is TRBJ2-7; 8 bases match TRBD2. V lost 0 bases to trimming and J lost 9 bases; unmatched junction nucleotides: 5. The CDR3 has 13 amino acids. Germline CDR1 and CDR2: SGDLS and YYNGEE. The CDR3 DNA sequence: TGTGCCAGCAGCGTAGCTGCGGGGGGTATGCAGTACTTC. Translated: CASSVAAGGMQYF.

V usage is TRBV7-3 and J usage is TRBJ2-5; no clear D. Germline V gene lookup returns CDR1 SGHTA and CDR2 FQGTGA. V lost 1 base to trimming and J lost 1 base, with 10 bases between them. The CDR3 length is 15 residues. CDR3 in DNA: TGTGCCAGCAGCTTAATGAGAGGAACCCAAGAGACCCAGTACTTC. Translation gives CASSLMRGTQETQYF.

This sequence joins TRBV6-1 and TRBJ1-5, with TRBD1 as a possible D gene (5 bases). Deletions cut 3 bases from V and 5 bases from J, with 11 bases between. CDR1 and CDR2 (germline): MNHNS, SASEGT. The CDR3 consists of 14 residues. DNA for the CDR3: TGTGCCAGCAGTGAGTGGCAGGGCGATCAGCCCCAGCATTTT. Protein: CASSEWQGDQPQHF.

This sequence joins TRBV27 and TRBJ1-1; TRBD1 might be the D (5 bases). CDR1 and CDR2 from the germline V gene are MNHEY and SMNVEV (reference sequence). CDR3 length: 15 residues. The V end lost 6 bases, the J end lost 4 bases, and 18 bases lay between the germline ends. The DNA for the CDR3 is TGTGCCAGCAGAACGCTCGGGGACTGGTTCACTGAAGCTTTCTTT. Its protein is CASRTLGDWFTEAFF.